Shown below are 28 T cell receptor beta chains from a single sample sequenced in a study of resident and recirculating memory T cells in vitiligo. Profiling relied on immunoSEQ multiplex PCR, and the TCRdb table lists in-frame clones only, not all of them. The table lists 60,000 to 80,000 clones, 80% to 95% of them singletons, with 4.9% in the top ten. The sequencing sample was made of blood. Receptors were obtained from a male donor with vitiligo.

This chain uses TRBV18 with TRBJ1-1; D perhaps matches TRBD1 (5 bases). The CDR3 spans 14 residues. The germline CDR1 and CDR2 sequences are KGHSH and LQKENI. The V end lost 3 bases, the J end lost 3 bases, and 11 bases lay between the germline ends. CDR3 nucleotide sequence: TGTGCCAGCTCACCCCAGGGATTGGACACTGAAGCTTTCTTT. Protein product: CASSPQGLDTEAFF.

About this clone itself: Other DNA sequences of this sample code for an identical CDR3. This sequence joins TRBV18 and TRBJ2-7, with TRBD1 matching over 8 bases. This CDR3 comprises 14 residues. The V and J ends lost 3 bases and 2 bases, in that order; junction bases with no gene match: 3. Germline assignment: CDR1 KGHSH and CDR2 LQKENI. This chain's CDR3 is CASSPGQGPYEQYF. The CDR3 DNA is TGTGCCAGCTCACCTGGACAGGGCCCCTACGAGCAGTACTTC.

The chain combines TRBV7-6 with TRBJ2-7; TRBD1 agrees at 8 bases. Per the germline V gene, CDR1 is SGHVS and CDR2 is FNYEAQ. The CDR3 is 15 amino acids. V was clipped by 5 bases and J by 5 bases; unmatched bases: 11. CDR3: CASSRGQGGSDEQYF. CDR3 sequence (DNA): TGTGCCAGCAGCCGCGGACAGGGTGGATCCGACGAGCAGTACTTC.

The chain combines TRBV6-1 with TRBJ1-5, with 7 positions matching TRBD1. This CDR3 spans 15 amino acids. The germline V gene encodes CDR1 MNHNS and CDR2 SASEGT. The V segment lost 2 bases and the J segment 4 bases; nucleotides outside the gene matches: 5. The CDR3 here is CASSEWTGDNQPQHF. The CDR3 DNA reads TGTGCCAGCAGTGAATGGACAGGTGATAATCAGCCCCAGCATTTT.

This clone was found once. The CDR3 loop reads CASSSQGANEKLFF. The CDR3 DNA is TGCGCCAGCAGCTCACAGGGAGCTAATGAAAAACTGTTTTTT. The genes are TRBV5-1 and TRBJ1-4, with D perhaps matching TRBD1 (6 bases). V was trimmed by 3 bases and J by 3 bases, leaving 9 bases between them. The CDR3 sequence is 14 residues long. Germline V CDR1 and CDR2: SGHRS, YFSETQ.

The chain joins TRBV10-3 to TRBJ2-7; D possibly corresponds to TRBD1 (6 bases). The CDR3 sequence is 14 residues long. Germline-derived CDR1 and CDR2 are ENHRY and SYGVKD. Trimming cost V 3 bases and J 3 bases, with 12 bases left between them. In DNA form, the CDR3 reads TGTGCCATCAGTGACCGGGACACCTACTACGAGCAGTACTTC. It yields the protein CAISDRDTYYEQYF.

This CDR3 reads CSVGEGRNYGYTF. CDR3 bases: TGCAGCGTTGGTGAGGGGAGGAACTATGGCTACACCTTC. The chain is built from TRBV29-1 and TRBJ1-2; perhaps TRBD1 as D (5 bases). This CDR3 has 13 residues. With 4 bases removed from V and 2 bases from J, the gap between germline ends came to 11 bases. Germline-derived CDR1 and CDR2 are SQVTM and ANQGSEA.

This sequence joins TRBV9 and TRBJ1-4, with TRBD1 as a possible D gene (5 bases). This CDR3 has 14 residues. From germline, CDR1 is SGDLS and CDR2 YYNGEE. Trimming removed 4 bases from V and 7 bases from J, with 14 bases in between. CDR3 in DNA: TGTGCCAGCAGCCCAGGCGGAGGGGTTGAAAAACTGTTTTTT. Translating gives CASSPGGGVEKLFF.

The rearrangement links TRBV9 to TRBJ2-3; 8 nucleotides agree with TRBD2. With 0 bases clipped from V and 3 bases from J, the junction kept 3 bases outside the gene matches. Looked up from germline, CDR1 is SGDLS and CDR2 is YYNGEE. CDR3 length equals 15 residues. The chain's CDR3 is CASSVAGGPTDTQYF. In DNA form, the CDR3 reads TGTGCCAGCAGCGTAGCGGGGGGGCCGACAGATACGCAGTATTTT.

The rearrangement uses TRBV21-1 and TRBJ2-4; TRBD1, the table's D call, was not compared with the DNA. TRBV21-1 has pseudogene status. CDR3 length equals 15 residues. The CDR3 region is CASSKKGDPKNIQYF. CDR3 nucleotides: TGTGCCAGCAGCAAAAAGGGGGATCCCAAAAACATTCAGTACTTC.

The genes are TRBV18 and TRBJ1-1; no reliable D call. The CDR3 runs 17 residues. Trimming left V 2 bases short and J 1 base short, with 17 bases between. Per germline, CDR1 KGHSH and CDR2 LQKENI. The chain's CDR3 is CASSPRGPLLKNTEAFF. In nucleotides, the CDR3 is TGTGCCAGCTCACCAAGAGGGCCTCTTTTAAAGAACACTGAAGCTTTCTTT.

The genes are TRBV10-1 and TRBJ1-2; D unresolved. Germline lookup yields CDR1 WNHNN and CDR2 SYGVQD (reference sequence). This CDR3 contains 12 residues. V lost 5 bases and J 8 bases, leaving 12 bases between the germline ends. CDR3 in amino acids: CASSLGLRGYTF. Written as DNA, the CDR3 is TGCGCCAGCAGTCTTGGGCTGAGAGGCTACACCTTC.

The rearrangement links TRBV7-3 to TRBJ2-3; TRBD2 matches at 7 bases. Germline V gene lookup returns CDR1 SGHTA and CDR2 FQGTGA. CDR3 length equals 18 residues. Trimming took 5 bases from V and 0 from J; bases not matched to a gene: 14. The CDR3 DNA is TGTGCCAGCAGCCCGCTTGGGACTATCGGAGCTAGCACAGATACGCAGTATTTT. Protein product: CASSPLGTIGASTDTQYF.

The rearrangement uses TRBV5-1 and TRBJ1-1; the match to TRBD1 covers 8 bases. The germline V gene has CDR1 SGHRS and CDR2 YFSETQ. The CDR3 contains 15 residues. The V and J ends lost 2 bases and 5 bases, in that order; junction bases with no gene match: 8. The CDR3 sequence is CASSLDTGGLTEAFF. Written as DNA, the CDR3 is TGCGCCAGCAGCTTAGATACAGGGGGGTTGACTGAAGCTTTCTTT.

Points on this clone: The sample has other DNA sequences that encode this CDR3 too. V is TRBV28 and J is TRBJ1-5, with 8 bases fitting TRBD1. This CDR3 has 15 amino acids. Germline V gene lookup returns CDR1 MDHEN and CDR2 SYDVKM. Trimming at V came to 1 base and at J to 5 bases, leaving 4 bases not matched to a gene. The CDR3 is CASSLLDREDQPQHF. The CDR3 DNA reads as TGTGCCAGCAGTTTATTGGACAGGGAGGATCAGCCCCAGCATTTT.

Regarding this clone: Within the sample, other DNA sequences also encode this same CDR3. The rearrangement links TRBV4-2 to TRBJ2-7; 9 bases match TRBD1. This CDR3 region has 15 residues. Germline CDR1 and CDR2: LGHNA and YNFKEQ. V was pared by 0 bases and J by 4 bases, with 4 bases of the junction left unmatched. The CDR3 sequence is CASSQDETGGYEQYF. As DNA, the CDR3 is TGTGCCAGCAGCCAAGACGAGACAGGGGGTTACGAGCAGTACTTC.

The gene calls are TRBV5-5 and TRBJ1-1; D is undetermined. CDR3 length equals 15 residues. Per the germline V gene, CDR1 is SGHKS and CDR2 is YYEKEE (reference sequence). V gave up 0 bases and J gave up 3 bases, with 12 bases separating them. The CDR3 DNA follows: TGTGCCAGCAGCTTGGCCGAACAGTTATACACTGAAGCTTTCTTT. As protein: CASSLAEQLYTEAFF.

This clone was observed once. This chain joins TRBV19 and TRBJ2-6; no clear D gene. From germline, CDR1 is LNHDA and CDR2 SQIVND (reference sequence). There are 16 residues in the CDR3. The germline V and J ends were trimmed by 7 bases and 0 bases, with 13 bases remaining between them. CDR3 sequence (DNA): TGTGCCAGTAACAGCCCTTTTAACTCTGGGGCCAACGTCCTGACTTTC. Translation: CASNSPFNSGANVLTF.

The chain has TRBV16 and TRBJ2-7, with 7 positions matching TRBD1. The CDR3 runs to 16 residues. V lost 4 bases, J lost 4 bases, and 13 bases stayed unmatched. Per germline, CDR1 KGHSY and CDR2 FQNENV. CDR3 protein: CASSLRGPGQSYEQYF. The CDR3 DNA reads TGTGCCAGCAGCCTTAGGGGGCCGGGACAGTCTTACGAGCAGTACTTC.

The V and J genes are TRBV6-5 and TRBJ2-1, with 8 nucleotides matching TRBD1. This CDR3 is built from 15 residues. With V trimmed by 6 bases and J by 6 bases, 10 bases remained unmatched. In germline, CDR1 is MNHEY, CDR2 SVGAGI. As DNA, the CDR3 is TGTGCCAGCAGCCCCAAAGGGACAGGAGGCAATGAGCAGTTCTTC. This translates into CASSPKGTGGNEQFF.

This sequence joins TRBV6-1 and TRBJ1-1; D perhaps matches TRBD1 (6 bases). The CDR3 sequence is 14 residues long. Trimming removed 0 bases at V and 5 bases at J, with 10 bases between. The germline V gene encodes CDR1 MNHNS and CDR2 SASEGT. CDR3 region: CASSEAKGGTEAFF. CDR3 nucleotides: TGTGCCAGCAGTGAAGCGAAGGGGGGGACTGAAGCTTTCTTT.

This chain connects TRBV7-9 to TRBJ2-1, with TRBD1 matching 8 bases. With 2 bases clipped from V and 8 bases from J, the junction kept 8 bases outside the gene matches. In germline, CDR1 is SEHNR, CDR2 FQNEAQ (reference sequence). This CDR3 region has 15 residues. CDR3 bases: TGTGCCAGCAGCTTACTGGACAGGGTGATTGATGAGCAGTTCTTC. As protein: CASSLLDRVIDEQFF.

The gene calls are TRBV28 and TRBJ2-1; possible D gene TRBD1, 5 bases. Per germline, CDR1 MDHEN and CDR2 SYDVKM. V shed 5 bases and J shed 3 bases, with 17 bases lying between them. This CDR3 is 16 amino acids long. CDR3 sequence (DNA): TGTGCCAGCAGTGAGCCCAGGGAACCCTACTACAATGAGCAGTTCTTC. It translates to CASSEPREPYYNEQFF.

The V gene is TRBV5-1, the J gene TRBJ1-1; 9 bases map to TRBD1. The CDR3 is 14 residues long. Germline V gene data show CDR1 as SGHRS and CDR2 as YFSETQ. Trimming removed 4 bases from V and 5 bases from J; junction bases left unmatched: 6. CDR3 coding DNA: TGCGCCAGCAGCCGAGACAGGGGGAATACTGAAGCTTTCTTT. Protein sequence: CASSRDRGNTEAFF.

The rearrangement joins TRBV7-2 to TRBJ1-1, with 8 bases matching TRBD1. Trimming cost V 4 bases and J 11 bases; bases outside gene matches: 12. Germline values: CDR1 SGHTA, CDR2 FQGNSA. The CDR3 contains 14 residues. This chain's CDR3 is CASSSGPQGASAFF. The CDR3 coding sequence is TGTGCCAGCAGCTCCGGACCGCAGGGGGCTTCGGCTTTCTTT.

The V gene is TRBV2, the J gene TRBJ1-2, with 9 bases matching TRBD1. The CDR3 is 14 amino acids. V lost 5 bases and J lost 6; bases outside the gene matches: 7. Germline V lookup: CDR1 SNHLY, CDR2 FYNNEI. The CDR3: CASSFSGQGNGYTF. CDR3 DNA sequence: TGTGCCAGCAGTTTCTCGGGACAGGGAAATGGCTACACCTTC.

Only one count was recorded for this clone. The chain links TRBV9 to TRBJ2-7; weak D call: TRBD1 (6 bases). V gave up 4 bases and J gave up 0 bases, with 11 bases separating them. The CDR3 runs 14 residues. Germline V lookup: CDR1 SGDLS, CDR2 YYNGEE. CDR3 amino acids: CASSPRQDSYEQYF. CDR3 nucleotide sequence: TGTGCCAGCAGCCCCCGACAGGACTCCTACGAGCAGTACTTC.

The chain joins TRBV9 to TRBJ1-2; D not resolved. The CDR3 length is 14 residues. Trimming cost V 0 bases and J 5 bases, with 11 bases left between them. Germline V CDR1 and CDR2: SGDLS, YYNGEE. CDR3 sequence: CASSVGEGSYGYTF. The DNA of the CDR3 is TGTGCCAGCAGCGTAGGGGAGGGTTCATATGGCTACACCTTC.